This TCR beta chain emerged from a study of early stage breast cancer tumors. The overall study: Of about 17 invasive breast tumors, about a dozen were hormone receptor-positive, HER2-negative. Among roughly twelve ER+/PR+/HER2- tumors, eight were ductal, four lobular. General study findings and limits: Tumor and normal breast were distinguished via blood comparison in about 90% of the 16 patients.

Note on this clone: No antigen is known for it.

Repertoires were generated with immunoSEQ multiplex PCR, while TCRdb's copy carries only in-frame clones and drops some. The table has tens of thousands of clones, more than 70% seen once. The CDR3 runs 22 residues. From germline, CDR1 is SGHTA and CDR2 FQGTGA. Trimming stripped 2 bases from V and 4 bases from J, with 36 bases between. Material: blood. The TCR sequence derives from a person aged 35-49 years with breast cancer. The chain is built from TRBV7-3 and TRBJ2-7, with D perhaps matching TRBD2 (6 bases). CDR3 in amino acids: CASSLPLTIPGAGRGITYEQYF. CDR3 DNA sequence: TGTGCCAGCAGCTTACCCCTTACTATTCCGGGAGCTGGCCGGGGGATAACTTACGAGCAGTACTTC.